This TCR beta chain originates from a study of blood T cell repertoires in COVID-19. Study-wide context: Samples of COVID-19 (acute and convalescent) were obtained from the United States, Italy and Spain. PBMCs, B-cell-depleted T cells, or T cells provided the cDNA or gDNA that made up the material.

As originally analysed: Amplification from reference gene primers served as the basis for estimated nucleated cell counts. Only in-frame clones appear in the TCRdb table, and some are missing; sequencing was by immunoSEQ multiplex PCR. That table furnishes V, J and clone size, whereas the DNA furnished D and trimming. The data show 56,000 or so clones, about 85% seen once. The ends lost 4 bases at V and 0 bases at J; junction bases unmatched: 5. Germline V gene lookup returns CDR1 MGHRA and CDR2 YSYEKL. This CDR3 comprises 15 residues. The sample comprised peripheral blood. The chain uses TRBV4-1 and TRBJ1-1, with TRBD1 identical over 7 bases. The sequence was obtained from a human donor in a cohort sampled during active COVID-19. Here the CDR3 DNA reads TGCGCCAGCAGCCCTCATGGGACAGTGAACACTGAAGCTTTCTTT. Encoded protein: CASSPHGTVNTEAFF.